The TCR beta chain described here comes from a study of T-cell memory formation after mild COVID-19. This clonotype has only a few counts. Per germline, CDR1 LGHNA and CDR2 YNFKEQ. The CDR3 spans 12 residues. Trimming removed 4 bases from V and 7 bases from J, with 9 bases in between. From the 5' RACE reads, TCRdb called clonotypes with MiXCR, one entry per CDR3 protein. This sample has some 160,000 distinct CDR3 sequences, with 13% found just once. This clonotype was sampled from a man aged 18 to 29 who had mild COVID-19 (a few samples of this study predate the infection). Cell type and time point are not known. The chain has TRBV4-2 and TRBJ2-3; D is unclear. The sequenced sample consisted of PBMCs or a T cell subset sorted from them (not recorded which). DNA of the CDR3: TGTGCCAGCAGCCCCGGATTCAATACGCAGTATTTT. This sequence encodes CASSPGFNTQYF.